Here is one TCR beta chain with its context. The J segment lost 0 bases and the V segment lost 9 bases, leaving 8 bases of the junction unmatched. Germline CDR1 SNHLY, CDR2 FYNNEI. This CDR3 is 16 amino acids long. TCRdb's copy holds only in-frame clones and misses some; the assay was immunoSEQ multiplex PCR. Seen here are roughly 8,300 clones, roughly three quarters observed once, and the top ten hold 6.5% to 7.5%. The data derive from a study of PD-1 blockade in classical Hodgkin lymphoma. In every patient, relapse followed autologous stem cell transplantation, while exposure to brentuximab vedotin differed. Out of thawed PBMCs, magnetic negative selection purified CD4+ T cells.

This receptor was obtained from a human donor with classical Hodgkin lymphoma. The rearrangement joins TRBV2 to TRBJ2-6; 7 nucleotides align to TRBD1. The sample here was CD4+ T cells from blood, taken at baseline. The CDR3 sequence is CASARDSGSGANVLTF. The DNA for the CDR3 is TGTGCCAGTGCACGGGACAGCGGCTCTGGGGCCAACGTCCTGACTTTC.